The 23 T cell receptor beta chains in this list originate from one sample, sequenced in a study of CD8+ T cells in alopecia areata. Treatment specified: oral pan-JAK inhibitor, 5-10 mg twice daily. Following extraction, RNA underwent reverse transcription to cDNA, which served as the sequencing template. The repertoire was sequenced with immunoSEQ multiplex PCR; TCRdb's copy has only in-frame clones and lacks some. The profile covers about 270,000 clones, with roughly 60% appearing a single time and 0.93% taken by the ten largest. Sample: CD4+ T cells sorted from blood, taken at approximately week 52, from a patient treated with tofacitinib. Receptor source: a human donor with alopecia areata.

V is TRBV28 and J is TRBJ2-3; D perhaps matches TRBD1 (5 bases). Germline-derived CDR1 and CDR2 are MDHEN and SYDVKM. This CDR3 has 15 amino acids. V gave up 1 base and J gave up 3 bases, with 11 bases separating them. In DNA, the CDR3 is TGTGCCAGCAGTTTATTAGGGGCTGAAACAGATACGCAGTATTTT. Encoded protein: CASSLLGAETDTQYF.

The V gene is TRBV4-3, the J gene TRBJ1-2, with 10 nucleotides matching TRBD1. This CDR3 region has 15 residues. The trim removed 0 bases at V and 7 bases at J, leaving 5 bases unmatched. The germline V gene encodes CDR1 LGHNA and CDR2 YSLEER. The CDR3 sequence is CASSQETTGGFGYTF. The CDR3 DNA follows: TGCGCCAGCAGCCAAGAAACGACAGGGGGCTTTGGCTACACCTTC.

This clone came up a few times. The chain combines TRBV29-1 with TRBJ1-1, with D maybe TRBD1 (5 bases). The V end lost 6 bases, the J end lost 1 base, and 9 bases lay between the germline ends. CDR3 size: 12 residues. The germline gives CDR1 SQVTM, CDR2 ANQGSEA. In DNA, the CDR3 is TGCAGCGTATGGCAGGGGAACACTGAAGCTTTCTTT. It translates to CSVWQGNTEAFF.

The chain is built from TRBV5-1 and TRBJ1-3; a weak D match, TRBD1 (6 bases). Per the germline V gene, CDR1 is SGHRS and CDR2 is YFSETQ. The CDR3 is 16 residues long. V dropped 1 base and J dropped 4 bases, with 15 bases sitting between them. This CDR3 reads CASSLQVQGHGNTIYF. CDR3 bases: TGCGCCAGCAGCTTGCAAGTGCAGGGACACGGAAACACCATATATTTT.

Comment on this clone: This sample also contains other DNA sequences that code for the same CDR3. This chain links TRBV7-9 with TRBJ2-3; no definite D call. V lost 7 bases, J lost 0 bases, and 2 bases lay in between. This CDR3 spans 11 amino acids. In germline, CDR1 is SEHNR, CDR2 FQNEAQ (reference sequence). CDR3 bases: TGTGCCAGCACCAGCACAGATACGCAGTATTTT. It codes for CASTSTDTQYF. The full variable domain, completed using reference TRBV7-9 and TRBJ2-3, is DTGVSQNPRHKITKRGQNVTFRCDPISEHNRLYWYRQTLGQGPEFLTYFQNEAQLEKSRLLSDRFSAERPKGSFSTLEIQRTEQGDSAMYLCASTSTDTQYFGPGTRLTVL.

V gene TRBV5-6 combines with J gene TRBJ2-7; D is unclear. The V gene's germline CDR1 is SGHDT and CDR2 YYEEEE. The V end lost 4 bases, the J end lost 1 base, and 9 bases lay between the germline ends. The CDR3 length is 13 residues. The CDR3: CASSNHLSYEQYF. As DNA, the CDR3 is TGTGCCAGCAGCAACCACCTGTCCTACGAGCAGTACTTC.

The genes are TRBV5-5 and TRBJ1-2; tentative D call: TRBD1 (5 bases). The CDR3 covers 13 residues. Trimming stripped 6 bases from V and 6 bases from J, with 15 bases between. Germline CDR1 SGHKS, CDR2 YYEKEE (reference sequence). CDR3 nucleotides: TGTGCCAGCAACTTCCCGGAGGGGAATGGCTACACCTTC. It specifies CASNFPEGNGYTF.

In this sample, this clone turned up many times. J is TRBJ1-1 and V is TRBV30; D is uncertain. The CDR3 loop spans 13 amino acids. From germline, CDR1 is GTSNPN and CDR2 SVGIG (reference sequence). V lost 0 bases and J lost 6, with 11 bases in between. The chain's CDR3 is CAWSVSSFAEAFF. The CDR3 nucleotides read TGTGCCTGGAGTGTTTCCTCCTTCGCTGAAGCTTTCTTT. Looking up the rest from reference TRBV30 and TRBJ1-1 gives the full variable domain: SQTIHQWPATLVQPVGSPLSLECTVEGTSNPNLYWYRQAAGRGLQLLFYSVGIGQISSEVPQNLSASRPQDRQFILSSKKLLLSDSGFYLCAWSVSSFAEAFFGQGTRLTVV.

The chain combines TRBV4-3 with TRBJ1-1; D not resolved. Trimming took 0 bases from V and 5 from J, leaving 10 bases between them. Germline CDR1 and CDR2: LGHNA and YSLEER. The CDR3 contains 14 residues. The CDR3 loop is CASSQDQVRTEAFF. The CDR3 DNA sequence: TGCGCCAGCAGCCAAGATCAGGTCCGGACTGAAGCTTTCTTT.

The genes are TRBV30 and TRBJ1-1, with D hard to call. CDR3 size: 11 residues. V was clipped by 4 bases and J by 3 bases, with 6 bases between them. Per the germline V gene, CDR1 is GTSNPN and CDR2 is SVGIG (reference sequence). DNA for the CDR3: TGTGCCTGGAAACGGCACACTGAAGCTTTCTTT. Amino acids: CAWKRHTEAFF.

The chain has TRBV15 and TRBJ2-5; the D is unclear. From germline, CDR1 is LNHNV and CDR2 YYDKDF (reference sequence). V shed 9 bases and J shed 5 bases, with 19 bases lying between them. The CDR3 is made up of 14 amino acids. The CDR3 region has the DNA TGTGCCACAGGCCCGGAGTCTAAGAGGGAGACCCAGTACTTC. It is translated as CATGPESKRETQYF.

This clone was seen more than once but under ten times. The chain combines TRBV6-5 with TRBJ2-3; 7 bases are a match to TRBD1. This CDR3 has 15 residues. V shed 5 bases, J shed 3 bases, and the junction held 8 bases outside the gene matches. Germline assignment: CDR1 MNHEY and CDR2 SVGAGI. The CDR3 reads CASSHTSGQTDTQYF. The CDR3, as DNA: TGTGCCAGCAGTCACACCTCGGGACAGACAGATACGCAGTATTTT.

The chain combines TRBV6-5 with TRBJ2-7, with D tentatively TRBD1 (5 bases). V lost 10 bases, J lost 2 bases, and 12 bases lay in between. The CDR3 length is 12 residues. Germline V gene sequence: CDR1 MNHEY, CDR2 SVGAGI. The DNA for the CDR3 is TGTGCCACCTGGGGCAGTCCCTACGAGCAGTACTTC. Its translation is CATWGSPYEQYF.

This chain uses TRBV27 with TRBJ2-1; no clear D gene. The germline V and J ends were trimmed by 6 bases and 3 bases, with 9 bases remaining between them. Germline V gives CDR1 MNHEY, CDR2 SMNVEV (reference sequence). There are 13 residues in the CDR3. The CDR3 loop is CASSPYSYNEQFF. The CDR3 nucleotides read TGTGCCAGCAGCCCCTACAGCTACAATGAGCAGTTCTTC.

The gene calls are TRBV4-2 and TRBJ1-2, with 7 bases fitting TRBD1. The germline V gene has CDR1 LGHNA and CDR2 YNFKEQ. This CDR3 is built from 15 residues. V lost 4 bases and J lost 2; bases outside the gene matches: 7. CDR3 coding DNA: TGTGCCAGCAGCCCTGACAGGGAGGGAAACTATGGCTACACCTTC. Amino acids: CASSPDREGNYGYTF.

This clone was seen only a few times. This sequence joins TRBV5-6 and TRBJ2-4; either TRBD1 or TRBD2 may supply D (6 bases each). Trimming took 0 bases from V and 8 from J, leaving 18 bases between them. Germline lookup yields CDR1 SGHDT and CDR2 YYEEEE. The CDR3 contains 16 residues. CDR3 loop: CASSLAGAGLGDIQYF. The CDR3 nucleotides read TGTGCCAGCAGCTTGGCGGGGGCAGGCCTTGGAGACATTCAGTACTTC.

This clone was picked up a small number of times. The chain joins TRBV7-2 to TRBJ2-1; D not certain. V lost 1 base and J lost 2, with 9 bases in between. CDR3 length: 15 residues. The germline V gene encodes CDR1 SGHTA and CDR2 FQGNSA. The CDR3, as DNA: TGTGCCAGCAGCTTAGGAAGGGTTACCTACAATGAGCAGTTCTTC. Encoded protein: CASSLGRVTYNEQFF.

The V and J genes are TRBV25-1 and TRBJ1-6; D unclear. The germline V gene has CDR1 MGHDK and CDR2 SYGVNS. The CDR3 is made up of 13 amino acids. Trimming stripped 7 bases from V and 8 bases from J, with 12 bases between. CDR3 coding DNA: TGTGCCAGCACTGGTAGAGATGATTCACCCCTCCACTTT. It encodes CASTGRDDSPLHF.

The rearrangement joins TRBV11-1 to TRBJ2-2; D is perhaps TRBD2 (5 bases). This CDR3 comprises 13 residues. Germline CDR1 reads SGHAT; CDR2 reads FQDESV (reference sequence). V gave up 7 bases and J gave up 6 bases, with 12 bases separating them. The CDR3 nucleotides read TGTGCCAGCACCAATAGCGCCTCCGGGGAGCTGTTTTTT. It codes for CASTNSASGELFF.

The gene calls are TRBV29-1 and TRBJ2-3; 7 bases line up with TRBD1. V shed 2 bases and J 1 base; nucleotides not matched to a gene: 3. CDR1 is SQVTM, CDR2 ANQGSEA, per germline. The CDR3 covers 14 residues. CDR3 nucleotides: TGCAGCGTTGAACGACAGGGCGGCACAGATACGCAGTATTTT. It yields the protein CSVERQGGTDTQYF.

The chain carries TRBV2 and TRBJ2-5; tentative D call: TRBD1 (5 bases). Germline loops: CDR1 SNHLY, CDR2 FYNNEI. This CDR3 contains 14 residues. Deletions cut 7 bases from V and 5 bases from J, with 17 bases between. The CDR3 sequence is CASKTGPFYETQYF. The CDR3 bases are TGTGCCAGCAAAACAGGACCCTTTTACGAGACCCAGTACTTC.

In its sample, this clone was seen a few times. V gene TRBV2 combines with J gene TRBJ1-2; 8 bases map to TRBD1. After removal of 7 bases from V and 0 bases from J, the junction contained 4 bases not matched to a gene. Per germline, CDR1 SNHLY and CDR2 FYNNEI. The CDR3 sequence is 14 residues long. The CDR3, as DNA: TGTGCCAGCATCCGGGACAGGACTAACTATGGCTACACCTTC. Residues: CASIRDRTNYGYTF.

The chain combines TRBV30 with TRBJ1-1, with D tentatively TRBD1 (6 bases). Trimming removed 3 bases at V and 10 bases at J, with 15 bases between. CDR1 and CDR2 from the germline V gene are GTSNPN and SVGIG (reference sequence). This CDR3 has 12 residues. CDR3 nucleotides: TGTGCCTGGAGCCGGGAACAGGGAGTAGCTTTCTTT. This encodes CAWSREQGVAFF.